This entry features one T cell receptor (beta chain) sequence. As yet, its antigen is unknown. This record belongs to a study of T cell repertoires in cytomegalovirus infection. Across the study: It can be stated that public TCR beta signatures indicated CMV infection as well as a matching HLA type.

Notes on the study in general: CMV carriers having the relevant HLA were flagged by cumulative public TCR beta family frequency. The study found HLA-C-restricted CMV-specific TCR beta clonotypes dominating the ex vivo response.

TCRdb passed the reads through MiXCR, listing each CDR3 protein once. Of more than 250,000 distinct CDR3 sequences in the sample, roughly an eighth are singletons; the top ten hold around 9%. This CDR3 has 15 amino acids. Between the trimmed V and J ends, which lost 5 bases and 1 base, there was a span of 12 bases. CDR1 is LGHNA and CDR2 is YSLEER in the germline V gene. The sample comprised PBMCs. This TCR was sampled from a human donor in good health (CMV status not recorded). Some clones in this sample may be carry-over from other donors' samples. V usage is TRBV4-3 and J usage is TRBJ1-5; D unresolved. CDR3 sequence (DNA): TGCGCCAGCAGCTATGCCCGGGCCAGCAATCAGCCCCAGCATTTT. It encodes CASSYARASNQPQHF.